The entry below describes one T cell receptor beta chain. These data come from a study of blood T cell repertoires in COVID-19. Study summary: PBMCs, B-cell-depleted T cells, or T cells provided the cDNA or gDNA that made up the material.

This CDR3 is built from 17 residues. V was clipped by 5 bases and J by 4 bases, with 23 bases between them. CDR1 is MNHNY, CDR2 SVGAGI, per germline (reference sequence). Repertoires were generated with immunoSEQ multiplex PCR, while TCRdb's copy carries only in-frame clones and drops some. The data contain roughly 23,000 clones, under 95% of them singletons. This chain links TRBV6-6 with TRBJ1-2; tentative D call: TRBD1 (5 bases). This TCR derives from a woman aged 45-65 years with active COVID-19. The sequenced material came from peripheral blood. The CDR3 sequence is CASSPGWTPSTGYGYTF. CDR3 nucleotide sequence: TGTGCCAGCAGTCCAGGATGGACACCTTCAACGGGCTATGGCTACACCTTC.